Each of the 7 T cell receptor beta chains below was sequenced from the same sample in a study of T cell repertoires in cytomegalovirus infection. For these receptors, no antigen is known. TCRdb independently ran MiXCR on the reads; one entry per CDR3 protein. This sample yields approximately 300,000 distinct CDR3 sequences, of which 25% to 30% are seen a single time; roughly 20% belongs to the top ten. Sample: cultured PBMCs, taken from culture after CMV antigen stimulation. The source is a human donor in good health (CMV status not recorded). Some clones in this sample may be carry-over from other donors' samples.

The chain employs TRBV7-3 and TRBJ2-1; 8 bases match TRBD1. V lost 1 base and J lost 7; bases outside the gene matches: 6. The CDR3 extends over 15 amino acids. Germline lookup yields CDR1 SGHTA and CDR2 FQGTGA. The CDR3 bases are TGTGCCAGCAGCTTAATAAGACAGGGGAGGAATGAGCAGTTCTTC. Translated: CASSLIRQGRNEQFF. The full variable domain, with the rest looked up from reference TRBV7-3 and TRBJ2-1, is GAGVSQTPSNKVTEKGKYVELRCDPISGHTALYWYRQSLGQGPEFLIYFQGTGAADDSGLPNDRFFAVRPEGSVSTLKIQRTERGDSAVYLCASSLIRQGRNEQFFGPGTRLTVL.

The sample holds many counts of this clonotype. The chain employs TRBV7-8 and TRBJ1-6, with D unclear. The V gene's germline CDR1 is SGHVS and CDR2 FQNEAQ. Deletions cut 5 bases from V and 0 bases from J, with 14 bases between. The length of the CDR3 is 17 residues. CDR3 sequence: CASSPRPPSSYNSPLHF. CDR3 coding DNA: TGTGCCAGCAGCCCAAGACCCCCTAGCTCCTATAATTCACCCCTCCACTTT.

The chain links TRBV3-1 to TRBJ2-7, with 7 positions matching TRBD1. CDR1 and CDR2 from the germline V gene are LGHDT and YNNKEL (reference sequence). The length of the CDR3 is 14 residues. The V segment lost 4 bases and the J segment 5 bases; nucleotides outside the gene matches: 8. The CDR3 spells CASSPGGSLDEQYF. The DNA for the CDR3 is TGTGCCAGCAGCCCAGGGGGTTCCCTCGACGAGCAGTACTTC.

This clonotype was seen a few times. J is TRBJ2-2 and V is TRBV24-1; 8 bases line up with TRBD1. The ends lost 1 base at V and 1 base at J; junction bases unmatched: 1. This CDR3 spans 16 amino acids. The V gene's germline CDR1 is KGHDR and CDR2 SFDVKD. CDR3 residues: CATSDFGTGNTGELFF. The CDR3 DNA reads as TGTGCCACCAGTGATTTCGGGACAGGGAACACCGGGGAGCTGTTTTTT.

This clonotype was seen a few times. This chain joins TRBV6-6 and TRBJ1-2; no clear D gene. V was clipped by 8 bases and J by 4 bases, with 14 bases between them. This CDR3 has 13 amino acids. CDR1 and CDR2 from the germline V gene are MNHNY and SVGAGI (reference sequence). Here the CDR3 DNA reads TGTGCCAGCCGTCCCACAGTCCTCTATGGCTACACCTTC. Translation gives CASRPTVLYGYTF.

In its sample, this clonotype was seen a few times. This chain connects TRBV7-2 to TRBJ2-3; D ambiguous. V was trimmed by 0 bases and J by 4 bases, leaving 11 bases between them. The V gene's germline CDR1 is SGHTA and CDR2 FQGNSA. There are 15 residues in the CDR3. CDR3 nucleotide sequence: TGTGCCAGCAGCTTAGCTCTAGGTCGAGCAGATACGCAGTATTTT. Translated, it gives CASSLALGRADTQYF.

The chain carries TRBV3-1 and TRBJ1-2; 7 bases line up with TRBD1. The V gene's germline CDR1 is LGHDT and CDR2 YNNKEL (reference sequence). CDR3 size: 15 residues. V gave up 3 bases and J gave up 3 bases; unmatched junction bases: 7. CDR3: CASSHYSGTDYGYTF. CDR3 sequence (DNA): TGTGCCAGCAGCCATTACTCCGGGACAGACTATGGCTACACCTTC.